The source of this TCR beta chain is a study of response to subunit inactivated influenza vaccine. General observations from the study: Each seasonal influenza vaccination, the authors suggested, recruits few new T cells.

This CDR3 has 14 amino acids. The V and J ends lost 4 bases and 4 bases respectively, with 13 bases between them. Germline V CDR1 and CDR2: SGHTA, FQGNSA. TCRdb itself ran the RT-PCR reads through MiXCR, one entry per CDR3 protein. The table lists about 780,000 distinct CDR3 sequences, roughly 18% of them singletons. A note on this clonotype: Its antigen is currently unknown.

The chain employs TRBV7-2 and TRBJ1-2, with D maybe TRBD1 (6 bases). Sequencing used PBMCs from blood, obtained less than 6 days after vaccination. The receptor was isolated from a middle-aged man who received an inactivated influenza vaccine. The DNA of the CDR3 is TGTGCCAGCAGCTCCCGGACAGCGAGCTATGGCTACACCTTC. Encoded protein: CASSSRTASYGYTF.